The 18 T cell receptor beta chains reported below all come from one sample, sequenced in a study of T cell changes during pregnancy in multiple sclerosis. Clones were sequenced by immunoSEQ multiplex PCR, and TCRdb holds only the in-frame ones, with some missing. Among 20,000 to 25,000 clones listed, roughly 91% were seen once. Sequences were derived from CD8+ T cells from peripheral blood mononuclear cells, sampled in the first trimester of pregnancy. The receptors derive from a female donor with multiple sclerosis, enrolled in a pregnancy study.

This chain connects TRBV4-3 to TRBJ2-7; possible D gene TRBD2, 6 bases. The CDR3 spans 14 residues. Deletions cut 4 bases from V and 0 bases from J, with 10 bases between. Germline V gives CDR1 LGHNA, CDR2 YSLEER. The CDR3 loop is CASSLWRASYEQYF. The CDR3 nucleotides are TGCGCCAGCAGCCTTTGGAGGGCCTCCTACGAGCAGTACTTC.

The chain joins TRBV7-9 to TRBJ1-2; D is perhaps TRBD1 (6 bases). Germline V CDR1 and CDR2: SEHNR, FQNEAQ (reference sequence). The CDR3 runs 15 residues. The ends were cut back, 5 bases at V and 8 bases at J, with 21 bases in the middle. Here the CDR3 DNA reads TGTGCCAGCAGCACTCTAAGCCCAGGGGTGCAAGGCTACACCTTC. Residues: CASSTLSPGVQGYTF.

This sequence joins TRBV7-9 and TRBJ2-1; 9 positions agree with TRBD2. The V gene end was trimmed by 5 bases and the J gene end by 1 base; junction bases not matched to a gene: 6. Germline V gene data show CDR1 as SEHNR and CDR2 as FQNEAQ (reference sequence). This CDR3 comprises 16 residues. The CDR3 is CASSPSSGRSYNEQFF. As DNA, the CDR3 is TGTGCCAGCAGCCCCTCAAGCGGGAGGTCCTACAATGAGCAGTTCTTC.

This clone was recorded once. The chain carries TRBV4-3 and TRBJ1-4, with 8 bases lining up with TRBD1. Per the germline V gene, CDR1 is LGHNA and CDR2 is YSLEER. The CDR3 loop spans 15 amino acids. J was trimmed by 7 bases and V by 0 bases; bases with no gene match: 4. The chain's CDR3 is CASSQEDRDSEKLFF. CDR3 nucleotide sequence: TGCGCCAGCAGCCAAGAGGACAGGGATAGTGAAAAACTGTTTTTT.

The chain employs TRBV11-3 and TRBJ2-7; D gene unclear. V gave up 0 bases and J gave up 0 bases, with 3 bases separating them. This CDR3 region has 13 residues. The germline gives CDR1 SGHNT, CDR2 YENEEA. CDR3 sequence: CASSLDISYEQYF. The CDR3 nucleotides read TGTGCCAGCAGCTTAGATATCTCCTACGAGCAGTACTTC.

The rearrangement links TRBV14 to TRBJ2-2; tentative D call: TRBD2 (5 bases). CDR3 length equals 16 residues. CDR1 and CDR2 (germline): SGHDN, FVKESK. The ends were cut back, 4 bases at V and 3 bases at J, with 15 bases in the middle. CDR3 DNA sequence: TGTGCCAGCAGCCCCTCCGAGGGCCGGGACACCGGGGAGCTGTTTTTT. Translation: CASSPSEGRDTGELFF.

The chain has TRBV9 and TRBJ2-3; 8 nucleotides match TRBD2. The CDR3 runs to 16 residues. The germline V gene has CDR1 SGDLS and CDR2 YYNGEE. The J segment lost 2 bases and the V segment lost 1 base, leaving 6 bases of the junction unmatched. CDR3 residues: CASSVSSSGPTDTQYF. DNA of the CDR3: TGTGCCAGCAGCGTATCGTCTAGCGGGCCCACAGATACGCAGTATTTT.

In this sample, this clone turned up once. CDR3 coding DNA: TGCAGCTCCGTGGGGGGACAGGGGCCCGCAGAGCAGTTCTTC. Translation: CSSVGGQGPAEQFF. The chain carries TRBV29-1 and TRBJ2-1; 10 nucleotides align to TRBD1. CDR3 size: 14 residues. V dropped 8 bases and J dropped 10; count of bases not matched to a gene: 14. Per the germline V gene, CDR1 is SQVTM and CDR2 is ANQGSEA.

The rearrangement links TRBV29-1 to TRBJ2-2; 13 nucleotides match TRBD2. CDR1 is SQVTM, CDR2 ANQGSEA, per germline. With V trimmed by 6 bases and J by 3 bases, 1 base remained unmatched. This CDR3 has 14 amino acids. CDR3 sequence reads: CSVGLAGYTGELFF. For the CDR3, the DNA is TGCAGCGTGGGACTAGCGGGATACACCGGGGAGCTGTTTTTT.

In its sample, this clone was seen once. The rearrangement links TRBV27 to TRBJ2-7; 9 positions agree with TRBD2. The CDR3 contains 15 residues. After removal of 5 bases from V and 9 bases from J, the junction contained 14 bases not matched to a gene. In germline, CDR1 is MNHEY, CDR2 SMNVEV (reference sequence). The CDR3 DNA is TGTGCCAGCAGTACCCCGGGACTAGCTGGGTCGTGGCAGTACTTC. Protein product: CASSTPGLAGSWQYF.

The gene calls are TRBV2 and TRBJ2-7; D possibly corresponds to TRBD2 (5 bases). CDR3 length: 16 amino acids. Germline V gene data show CDR1 as SNHLY and CDR2 as FYNNEI. V lost 2 bases and J lost 1, with 15 bases in between. Written as DNA, the CDR3 is TGTGCCAGCAGTGAATCGGCGGGTACCGCTTCCTACGAGCAGTACTTC. Encoded protein: CASSESAGTASYEQYF.

The chain is built from TRBV27 and TRBJ2-1, with TRBD2 identical over 7 bases. Germline CDR1 and CDR2: MNHEY and SMNVEV (reference sequence). The V and J ends lost 5 bases and 4 bases, in that order; junction bases with no gene match: 5. This CDR3 has 14 residues. CDR3 loop: CASSVPGGYNEQFF. In DNA form, the CDR3 reads TGTGCCAGCAGTGTACCGGGAGGTTACAATGAGCAGTTCTTC.

V is TRBV5-1 and J is TRBJ2-5; D remains unclear. The CDR3 extends over 13 amino acids. The germline V gene encodes CDR1 SGHRS and CDR2 YFSETQ. With 9 bases removed from V and 3 bases from J, the gap between germline ends came to 15 bases. CDR3 region: CATSLQLEETQYF. The DNA for the CDR3 is TGCGCCACTTCACTTCAACTGGAAGAGACCCAGTACTTC.

V usage is TRBV5-1 and J usage is TRBJ2-5; D gene uncertain. Germline loops: CDR1 SGHRS, CDR2 YFSETQ. CDR3 size: 15 residues. The germline V and J ends were trimmed by 0 bases and 1 base, with 10 bases remaining between them. In nucleotides, the CDR3 is TGCGCCAGCAGCTTGGCCCCGAGCGCCCAAGAGACCCAGTACTTC. Translating it yields CASSLAPSAQETQYF.

J is TRBJ2-2 and V is TRBV7-9, with 8 positions matching TRBD2. The CDR3 has 16 residues. Looked up from germline, CDR1 is SEHNR and CDR2 is FQNEAQ (reference sequence). The ends lost 2 bases at V and 0 bases at J; junction bases unmatched: 2. CDR3 DNA: TGTGCCAGCAGCTTAACTAGCGGCGCGAACACCGGGGAGCTGTTTTTT. Its protein product is CASSLTSGANTGELFF.

The chain is built from TRBV19 and TRBJ2-2, with 7 bases fitting TRBD1. Germline CDR1 LNHDA, CDR2 SQIVND (reference sequence). The CDR3 runs to 15 residues. V lost 7 bases and J lost 3; bases outside the gene matches: 8. CDR3 in amino acids: CASTINTGDTGELFF. For the CDR3, the DNA is TGTGCCAGTACCATAAATACAGGGGACACCGGGGAGCTGTTTTTT.

This clone was detected a few times. This rearrangement joins TRBV10-2 to TRBJ1-3; D not certain. The CDR3 is 14 amino acids. The V gene's germline CDR1 is WSHSY and CDR2 SAAADI. V was pared by 3 bases and J by 0 bases, with 6 bases between. The CDR3: CASSDRVSGNTIYF. In DNA form, the CDR3 reads TGCGCCAGCAGTGACCGGGTCTCTGGAAACACCATATATTTT.

This chain uses TRBV4-3 with TRBJ1-5; no clear D. This CDR3 is built from 14 residues. V dropped 0 bases and J dropped 2 bases, with 5 bases sitting between them. The germline CDR1 and CDR2 sequences are LGHNA and YSLEER. The DNA for the CDR3 is TGCGCCAGCAGCCAAGAGGGCCGCAATCAGCCCCAGCATTTT. Residues: CASSQEGRNQPQHF.